This is a list of T cell receptor beta chains from one sample in a study of blood T cell repertoires in COVID-19. The protocol was immunoSEQ multiplex PCR, while the TCRdb copy is restricted to in-frame clones and leaves out a portion. The sample has a few hundred thousand clones, roughly 90% seen once; the top ten hold approximately 1.5%. The sequencing input was PBMCs or T cells enriched from blood (not recorded which). These receptors were collected from a woman in her 30s who had recovered from COVID-19. Each CDR3 is given with its conserved first and last residue. D genes are given only for firm matches. Clone size is not always given. Where it is, it says once, few, many or a class for expanded clones.

j_call: TRBJ1-1
clone_size: NA
v_call: TRBV27
d_call: NA
cdr3_aa: CASFKRGMNTEAFF
cdr3_nt: TGTGCCAGCTTCAAACGCGGGATGAACACTGAAGCTTTCTTT

j_call: TRBJ1-6
clone_size: once
v_call: TRBV28
d_call: NA
cdr3_aa: CASNGGGIASPLHF
cdr3_nt: TGTGCCAGCAATGGGGGAGGGATAGCCTCACCCCTCCACTTT

j_call: TRBJ2-3
clone_size: once
v_call: TRBV6-5
d_call: TRBD2
cdr3_aa: CASSDLAGVPDTQYF
cdr3_nt: TGTGCCAGCTCCGATCTAGCGGGAGTGCCAGATACGCAGTATTTT

j_call: TRBJ2-3
clone_size: NA
v_call: TRBV3-1/TRBV3-2
d_call: TRBD1
cdr3_aa: CASSQGGQGTTDTQYF
cdr3_nt: TGTGCCAGCAGCCAAGGGGGACAGGGAACGACAGATACGCAGTATTTT

j_call: TRBJ2-1
clone_size: once
v_call: TRBV7-6
d_call: TRBD1
cdr3_aa: CASSSRQGKGAGQFF
cdr3_nt: TGTGCCAGCAGCTCCCGACAGGGTAAGGGAGCCGGGCAGTTCTTC

j_call: TRBJ2-1
clone_size: NA
v_call: TRBV18
d_call: NA
cdr3_aa: CASSPLDSNSYNEQFF
cdr3_nt: TGTGCCAGCTCACCTCTCGACAGCAACTCCTACAATGAGCAGTTCTTC

j_call: TRBJ2-1
clone_size: NA
v_call: TRBV10-1
d_call: TRBD2
cdr3_aa: CASSTLGTSGRAWENEQFF
cdr3_nt: TGCGCCAGCAGTACTCTAGGGACTAGCGGGAGGGCCTGGGAAAATGAGCAGTTCTTC

j_call: TRBJ1-6
clone_size: NA
v_call: TRBV4-3
d_call: NA
cdr3_aa: CASSQDRGNYNSPLHF
cdr3_nt: TGCGCCAGCAGCCAAGATAGGGGGAACTATAATTCACCCCTCCACTTT

j_call: TRBJ2-1
clone_size: NA
v_call: TRBV6-5
d_call: TRBD1
cdr3_aa: CASRTGVTEQFF
cdr3_nt: TGTGCCAGTCGGACAGGGGTCACTGAGCAGTTCTTC

j_call: TRBJ2-7
clone_size: NA
v_call: TRBV7-9
d_call: NA
cdr3_aa: CASSPAGRSYEQYF
cdr3_nt: TGTGCCAGCAGTCCGGCGGGGAGGTCCTACGAGCAGTACTTC

j_call: TRBJ2-7
clone_size: NA
v_call: TRBV27
d_call: TRBD1
cdr3_aa: CACRDRDYEQYF
cdr3_nt: TGTGCCTGCCGGGACAGGGACTACGAGCAGTACTTC

j_call: TRBJ1-4
clone_size: NA
v_call: TRBV19
d_call: TRBD1
cdr3_aa: CASSDRGIGEKLFF
cdr3_nt: TGTGCCAGTAGTGACAGGGGGATAGGTGAAAAACTGTTTTTT

j_call: TRBJ1-2
clone_size: NA
v_call: TRBV3-1/TRBV3-2
d_call: NA
cdr3_aa: CASSHPDSSYGYTF
cdr3_nt: TGTGCCAGCAGCCACCCGGACAGCTCCTATGGCTACACCTTC

j_call: TRBJ2-7
clone_size: NA
v_call: TRBV11-3
d_call: NA
cdr3_aa: CASSPQTSYEQYF
cdr3_nt: TGTGCCAGCAGCCCACAGACGTCCTACGAGCAGTACTTC

j_call: TRBJ1-4
clone_size: NA
v_call: TRBV18
d_call: TRBD1
cdr3_aa: CASSPGQDEKLFF
cdr3_nt: TGTGCCAGCTCCCCGGGACAGGATGAAAAACTGTTTTTT

j_call: TRBJ1-5
clone_size: NA
v_call: TRBV29-1
d_call: TRBD1
cdr3_aa: CSARTGVNSNQPQHF
cdr3_nt: TGCAGCGCCCGGACAGGGGTCAATAGCAATCAGCCCCAGCATTTT

j_call: TRBJ1-2
clone_size: NA
v_call: TRBV18
d_call: NA
cdr3_aa: CASSPVAGEVGGYTF
cdr3_nt: TGTGCCAGCTCACCGGTCGCAGGGGAAGTGGGAGGCTACACCTTC

j_call: TRBJ1-3
clone_size: NA
v_call: TRBV6-5
d_call: TRBD1
cdr3_aa: CASTIQGFSGNTIYF
cdr3_nt: TGTGCCAGCACAATACAGGGGTTTTCTGGAAACACCATATATTTT

j_call: TRBJ2-1
clone_size: NA
v_call: TRBV7-9
d_call: TRBD1
cdr3_aa: CASSRTGENEQFF
cdr3_nt: TGTGCCAGCAGCAGGACAGGGGAGAATGAGCAGTTCTTC

j_call: TRBJ1-6
clone_size: NA
v_call: TRBV6-5
d_call: NA
cdr3_aa: CASSYGTLNSPLHF
cdr3_nt: TGTGCCAGCAGTTACGGCACCCTTAATTCACCCCTCCACTTT

j_call: TRBJ2-1
clone_size: NA
v_call: TRBV18
d_call: TRBD1
cdr3_aa: CASLPSGTGDNEQFF
cdr3_nt: TGTGCCAGCCTCCCGTCCGGGACAGGGGACAATGAGCAGTTCTTC

j_call: TRBJ1-2
clone_size: NA
v_call: TRBV19
d_call: NA
cdr3_aa: CASSIDPGHPNYGYTF
cdr3_nt: TGTGCCAGTAGTATAGATCCTGGACACCCTAACTATGGCTACACCTTC

j_call: TRBJ2-7
clone_size: once
v_call: TRBV27
d_call: TRBD1
cdr3_aa: CASSLGDSAYEQYF
cdr3_nt: TGTGCCAGCAGTTTAGGGGACAGTGCCTACGAGCAGTACTTC

j_call: TRBJ1-6
clone_size: NA
v_call: TRBV10-1
d_call: NA
cdr3_aa: CASNQGYNSPLHF
cdr3_nt: TGCGCCAGCAACCAGGGTTATAATTCACCCCTCCACTTT

j_call: TRBJ2-3
clone_size: NA
v_call: TRBV5-1
d_call: TRBD2
cdr3_aa: CASSPGLAATDTQYF
cdr3_nt: TGCGCCAGCAGCCCGGGACTAGCGGCCACAGATACGCAGTATTTT

j_call: TRBJ1-6
clone_size: NA
v_call: TRBV7-9
d_call: TRBD1
cdr3_aa: CASSGGQGATSPLHF
cdr3_nt: TGTGCCAGCAGCGGGGGACAGGGGGCGACTTCACCCCTCCACTTT

j_call: TRBJ2-1
clone_size: NA
v_call: TRBV4-2
d_call: TRBD2
cdr3_aa: CASSQLPGLAENEQFF
cdr3_nt: TGTGCCAGCAGCCAATTACCGGGACTAGCGGAAAACGAGCAGTTCTTC

j_call: TRBJ1-2
clone_size: NA
v_call: TRBV28
d_call: NA
cdr3_aa: CASSRTYTGGYTF
cdr3_nt: TGTGCCAGCAGTCGCACGTATACGGGAGGCTACACCTTC

j_call: TRBJ2-7
clone_size: NA
v_call: TRBV3-1/TRBV3-2
d_call: TRBD2
cdr3_aa: CASNQGGGLAGYEQYF
cdr3_nt: TGTGCCAGCAATCAGGGCGGCGGACTAGCGGGATACGAGCAGTACTTC

j_call: TRBJ1-1
clone_size: NA
v_call: TRBV7-8
d_call: NA
cdr3_aa: CASSYREAMNTEAFF
cdr3_nt: TGTGCCAGCAGCTATCGGGAGGCAATGAACACTGAAGCTTTCTTT

j_call: TRBJ1-4
clone_size: NA
v_call: TRBV11-2
d_call: TRBD1
cdr3_aa: CASSSPDQGATNEKLFF
cdr3_nt: TGTGCCAGCAGCTCCCCGGATCAGGGGGCAACTAATGAAAAACTGTTTTTT

j_call: TRBJ1-2
clone_size: NA
v_call: TRBV6-5
d_call: NA
cdr3_aa: CASRRQLSYGYTF
cdr3_nt: TGTGCCAGCAGACGACAGCTCTCCTATGGCTACACCTTC

j_call: TRBJ2-1
clone_size: NA
v_call: TRBV11-2
d_call: TRBD2
cdr3_aa: CASSPPGLAGSSYNEQFF
cdr3_nt: TGTGCCAGCAGCCCGCCGGGACTAGCGGGAAGCTCCTACAATGAGCAGTTCTTC

j_call: TRBJ1-2
clone_size: NA
v_call: TRBV14
d_call: NA
cdr3_aa: CASSLSGGLYYGYTF
cdr3_nt: TGTGCCAGCAGCCTCTCGGGGGGCCTTTATTATGGCTACACCTTC

j_call: TRBJ2-2
clone_size: NA
v_call: TRBV7-9
d_call: TRBD2
cdr3_aa: CASSLAWTSGELFF
cdr3_nt: TGTGCCAGCAGCTTAGCTTGGACTAGCGGGGAGCTGTTTTTT

j_call: TRBJ1-1
clone_size: once
v_call: TRBV27
d_call: TRBD1
cdr3_aa: CASSLRDRNTEAFF
cdr3_nt: TGTGCCAGCAGTCTCCGGGACAGGAACACTGAAGCTTTCTTT

j_call: TRBJ2-2
clone_size: NA
v_call: TRBV7-2
d_call: NA
cdr3_aa: CASSSISGNTGELFF
cdr3_nt: TGTGCCAGCAGCTCTATATCCGGGAACACCGGGGAGCTGTTTTTT

j_call: TRBJ1-5
clone_size: NA
v_call: TRBV30
d_call: NA
cdr3_aa: CAWSPEVNQPQHF
cdr3_nt: TGTGCCTGGAGTCCTGAGGTCAATCAGCCCCAGCATTTT

j_call: TRBJ1-3
clone_size: NA
v_call: TRBV6-5
d_call: NA
cdr3_aa: CASSYGGSNSGNTIYF
cdr3_nt: TGTGCCAGCAGTTACGGAGGGAGTAACTCTGGAAACACCATATATTTT

j_call: TRBJ1-2
clone_size: NA
v_call: TRBV4-2
d_call: NA
cdr3_aa: CASSQGGTLANYGYTF
cdr3_nt: TGTGCCAGCAGCCAAGGGGGGACACTAGCTAACTATGGCTACACCTTC

j_call: TRBJ2-1
clone_size: many
v_call: TRBV20-1
d_call: NA
cdr3_aa: CSASHHNEQFF
cdr3_nt: TGCAGTGCTAGTCATCACAATGAGCAGTTCTTC